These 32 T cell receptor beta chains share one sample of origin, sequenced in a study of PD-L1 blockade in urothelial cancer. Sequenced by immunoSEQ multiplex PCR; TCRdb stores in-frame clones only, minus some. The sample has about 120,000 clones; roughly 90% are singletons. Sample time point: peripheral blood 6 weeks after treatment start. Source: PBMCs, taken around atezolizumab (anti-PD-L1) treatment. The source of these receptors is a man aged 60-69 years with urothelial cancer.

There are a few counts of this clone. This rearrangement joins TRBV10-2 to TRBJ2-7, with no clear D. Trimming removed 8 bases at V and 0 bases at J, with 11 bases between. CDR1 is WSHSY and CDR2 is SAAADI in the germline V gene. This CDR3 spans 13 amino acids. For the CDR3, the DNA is TGCGCCAGCGCAGTACTAAACTCCTACGAGCAGTACTTC. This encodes CASAVLNSYEQYF.

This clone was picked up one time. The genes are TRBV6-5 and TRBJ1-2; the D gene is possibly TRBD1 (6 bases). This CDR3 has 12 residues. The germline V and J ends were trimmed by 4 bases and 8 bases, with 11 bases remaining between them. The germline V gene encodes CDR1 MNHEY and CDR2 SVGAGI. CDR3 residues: CASSSRGRGYTF. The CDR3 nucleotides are TGTGCCAGCAGTTCCAGGGGTCGCGGCTACACCTTC.

The CDR3 loop is CASSLTGTSYNEQFF. The CDR3 coding sequence is TGTGCCAGCAGCTTAACCGGGACTTCCTACAATGAGCAGTTCTTC. The rearrangement links TRBV7-2 to TRBJ2-1; D is perhaps TRBD2 (6 bases). Trimming cost V 2 bases and J 1 base, with 9 bases left between them. In germline, CDR1 is SGHTA, CDR2 FQGNSA. There are 15 residues in the CDR3.

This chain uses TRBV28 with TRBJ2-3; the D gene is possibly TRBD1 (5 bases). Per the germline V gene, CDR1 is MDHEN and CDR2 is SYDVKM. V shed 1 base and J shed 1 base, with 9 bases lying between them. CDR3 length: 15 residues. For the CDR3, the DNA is TGTGCCAGCAGTTTATCCGGACAAGGCACAGATACGCAGTATTTT. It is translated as CASSLSGQGTDTQYF.

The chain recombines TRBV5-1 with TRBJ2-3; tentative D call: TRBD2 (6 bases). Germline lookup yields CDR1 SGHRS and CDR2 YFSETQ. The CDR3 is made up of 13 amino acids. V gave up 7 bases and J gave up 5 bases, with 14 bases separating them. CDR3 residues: CASYLISGDTQYF. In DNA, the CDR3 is TGCGCCAGCTATCTTATTAGCGGAGATACGCAGTATTTT.

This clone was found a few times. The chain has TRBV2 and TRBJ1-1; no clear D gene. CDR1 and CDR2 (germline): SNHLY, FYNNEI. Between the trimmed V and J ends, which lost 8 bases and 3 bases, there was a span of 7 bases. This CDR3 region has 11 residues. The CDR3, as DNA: TGTGCCAGCTTCGTAGACACTGAAGCTTTCTTT. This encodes CASFVDTEAFF.

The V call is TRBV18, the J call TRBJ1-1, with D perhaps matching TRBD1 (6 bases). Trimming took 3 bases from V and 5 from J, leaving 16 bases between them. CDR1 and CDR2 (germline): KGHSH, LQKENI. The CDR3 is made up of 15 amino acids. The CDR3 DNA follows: TGTGCCAGCTCACCGCAAAGGACAGAGCAGACTGAAGCTTTCTTT. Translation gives CASSPQRTEQTEAFF. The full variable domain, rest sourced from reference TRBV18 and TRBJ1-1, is NAGVMQNPRHLVRRRGQEARLRCSPMKGHSHVYWYRQLPEEGLKFMVYLQKENIIDESGMPKERFSAEFPKEGPSILRIQQVVRGDSAAYFCASSPQRTEQTEAFFGQGTRLTVV.

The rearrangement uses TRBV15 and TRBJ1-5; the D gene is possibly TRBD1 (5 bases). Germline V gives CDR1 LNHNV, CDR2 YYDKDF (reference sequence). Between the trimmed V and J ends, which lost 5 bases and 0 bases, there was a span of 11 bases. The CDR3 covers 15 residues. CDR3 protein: CATSEMGLSNQPQHF. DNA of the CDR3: TGTGCCACCAGCGAAATGGGACTTAGCAATCAGCCCCAGCATTTT.

The CDR3 region is CASSHRGSSYEQYF. CDR3 DNA: TGTGCCAGCAGCCACAGGGGAAGCTCCTACGAGCAGTACTTC. The chain is built from TRBV27 and TRBJ2-7; 7 bases are shared with TRBD1. CDR1 is MNHEY, CDR2 SMNVEV, per germline (reference sequence). The CDR3 is made up of 14 amino acids. V was pared by 6 bases and J by 0 bases, with 5 bases of the junction left unmatched.

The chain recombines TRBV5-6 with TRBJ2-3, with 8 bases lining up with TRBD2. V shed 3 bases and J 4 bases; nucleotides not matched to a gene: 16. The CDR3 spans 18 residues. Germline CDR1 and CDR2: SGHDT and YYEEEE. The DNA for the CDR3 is TGTGCCAGCAGCTCGGTCGCATTGGTAGCGGGGAATTCAGATACGCAGTATTTT. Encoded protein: CASSSVALVAGNSDTQYF.

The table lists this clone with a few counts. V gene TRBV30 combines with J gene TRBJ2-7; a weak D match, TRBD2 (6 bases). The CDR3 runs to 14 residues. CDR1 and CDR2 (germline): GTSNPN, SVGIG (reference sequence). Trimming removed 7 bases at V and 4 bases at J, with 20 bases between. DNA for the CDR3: TGTGCCTTAATCCGGGACTCTCTCCCATACGAGCAGTACTTC. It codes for CALIRDSLPYEQYF.

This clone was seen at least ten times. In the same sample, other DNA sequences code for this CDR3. This CDR3 reads CASSLGRGYGYTF. The CDR3 DNA reads as TGTGCCAGCAGTTTGGGCAGGGGCTATGGCTACACCTTC. The V and J genes are TRBV28 and TRBJ1-2; the D gene is possibly TRBD1 (6 bases). This CDR3 is built from 13 residues. Germline loops: CDR1 MDHEN, CDR2 SYDVKM. Trimming pared 3 bases from V and 4 bases from J, leaving 9 bases between.

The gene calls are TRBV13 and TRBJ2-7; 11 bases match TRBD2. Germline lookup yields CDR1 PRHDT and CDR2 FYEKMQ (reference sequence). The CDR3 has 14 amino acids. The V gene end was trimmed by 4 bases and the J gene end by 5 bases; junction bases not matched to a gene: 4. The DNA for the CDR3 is TGTGCCAGCAGCTCCCTAGCGGGGGGTAACGAGCAGTACTTC. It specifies CASSSLAGGNEQYF.

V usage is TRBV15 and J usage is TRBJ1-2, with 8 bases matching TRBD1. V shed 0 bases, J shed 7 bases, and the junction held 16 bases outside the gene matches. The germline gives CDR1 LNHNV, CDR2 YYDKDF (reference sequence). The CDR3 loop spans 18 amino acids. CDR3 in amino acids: CATSRDRWGQTGDGGYTF. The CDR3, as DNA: TGTGCCACCAGCAGAGATCGTTGGGGCCAGACAGGGGATGGTGGCTACACCTTC.

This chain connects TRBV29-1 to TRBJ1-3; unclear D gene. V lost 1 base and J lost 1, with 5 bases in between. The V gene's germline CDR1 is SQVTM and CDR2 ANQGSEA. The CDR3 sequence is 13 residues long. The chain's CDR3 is CSVEGRSGNTIYF. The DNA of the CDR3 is TGCAGCGTTGAAGGCAGGTCTGGAAACACCATATATTTT.

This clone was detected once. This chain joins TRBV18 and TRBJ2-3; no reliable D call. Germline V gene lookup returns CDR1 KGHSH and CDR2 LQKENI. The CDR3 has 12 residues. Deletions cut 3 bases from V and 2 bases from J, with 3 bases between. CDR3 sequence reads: CASSPYTDTQYF. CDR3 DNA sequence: TGTGCCAGCTCACCCTACACAGATACGCAGTATTTT.

CDR3 region: CATLPRGSATYEQYF. The DNA for the CDR3 is TGTGCCACTCTCCCCCGCGGGAGTGCTACCTACGAGCAGTACTTC. This sequence joins TRBV6-1 and TRBJ2-7, with 7 bases lining up with TRBD2. V shed 10 bases and J 2 bases; nucleotides not matched to a gene: 14. This CDR3 region has 15 residues. Germline loops: CDR1 MNHNS, CDR2 SASEGT.

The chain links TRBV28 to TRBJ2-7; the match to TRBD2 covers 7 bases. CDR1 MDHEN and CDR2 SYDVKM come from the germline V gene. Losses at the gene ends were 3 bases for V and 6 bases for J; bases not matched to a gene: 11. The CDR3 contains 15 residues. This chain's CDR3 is CASSFTLGLVSEQYF. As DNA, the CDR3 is TGTGCCAGCAGTTTCACCTTAGGACTAGTTAGCGAGCAGTACTTC.

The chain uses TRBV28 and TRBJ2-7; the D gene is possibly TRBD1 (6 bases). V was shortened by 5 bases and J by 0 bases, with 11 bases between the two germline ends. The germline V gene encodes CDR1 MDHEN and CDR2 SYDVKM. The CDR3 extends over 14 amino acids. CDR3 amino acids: CASSRAGVSYEQYF. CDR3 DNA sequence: TGTGCCAGCAGTCGTGCAGGGGTCTCCTACGAGCAGTACTTC.

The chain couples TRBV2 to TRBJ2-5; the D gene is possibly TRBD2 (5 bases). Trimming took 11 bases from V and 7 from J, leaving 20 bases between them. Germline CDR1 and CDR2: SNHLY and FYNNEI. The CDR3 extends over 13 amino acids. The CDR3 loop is CASSRAIRLTQYF. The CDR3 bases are TGTGCCTCATCGCGGGCGATTCGACTGACCCAGTACTTC. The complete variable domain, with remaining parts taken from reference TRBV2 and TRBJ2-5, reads EPEVTQTPSHQVTQMGQEVILRCVPISNHLYFYWYRQILGQKVEFLVSFYNNEISEKSEIFDDQFSVERPDGSNFTLKIRSTKLEDSAMYFCASSRAIRLTQYFGPGTRLLVL.

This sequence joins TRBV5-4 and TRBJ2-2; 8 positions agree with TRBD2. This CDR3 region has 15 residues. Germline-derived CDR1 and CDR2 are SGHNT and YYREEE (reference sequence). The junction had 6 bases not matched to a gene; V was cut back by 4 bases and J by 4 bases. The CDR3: CASSVVAGGTGELFF. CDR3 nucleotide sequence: TGTGCCAGCAGCGTGGTTGCGGGGGGCACCGGGGAGCTGTTTTTT. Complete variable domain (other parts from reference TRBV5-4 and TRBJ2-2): ETGVTQSPTHLIKTRGQQVTLRCSSQSGHNTVSWYQQALGQGPQFIFQYYREEENGRGNFPPRFSGLQFPNYSSELNVNALELDDSALYLCASSVVAGGTGELFFGEGSRLTVL.

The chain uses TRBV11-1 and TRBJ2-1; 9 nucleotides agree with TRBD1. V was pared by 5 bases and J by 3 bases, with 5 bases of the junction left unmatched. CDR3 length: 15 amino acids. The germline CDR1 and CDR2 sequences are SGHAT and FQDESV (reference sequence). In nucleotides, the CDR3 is TGTGCCAGCAGCCCGGGACAGGGAAACTACAATGAGCAGTTCTTC. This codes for CASSPGQGNYNEQFF.

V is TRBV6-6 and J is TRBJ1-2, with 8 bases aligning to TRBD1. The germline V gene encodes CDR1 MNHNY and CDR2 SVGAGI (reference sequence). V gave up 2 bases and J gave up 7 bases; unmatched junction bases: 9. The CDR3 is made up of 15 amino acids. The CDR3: CASSYDGQGHSGYTF. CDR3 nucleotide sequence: TGTGCCAGCAGTTACGACGGACAGGGACATTCTGGCTACACCTTC.

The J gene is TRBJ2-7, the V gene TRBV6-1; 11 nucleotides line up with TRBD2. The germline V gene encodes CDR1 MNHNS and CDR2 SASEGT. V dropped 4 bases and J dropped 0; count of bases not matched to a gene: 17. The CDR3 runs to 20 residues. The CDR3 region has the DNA TGTGCCAGCAGTGTGGGAATCGGACTAGCGGGCAATCCCGTCTCCTACGAGCAGTACTTC. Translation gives CASSVGIGLAGNPVSYEQYF.

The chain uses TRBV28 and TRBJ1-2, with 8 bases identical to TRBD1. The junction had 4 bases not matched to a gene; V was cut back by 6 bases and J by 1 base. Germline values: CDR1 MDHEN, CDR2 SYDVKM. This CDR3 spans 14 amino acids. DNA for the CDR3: TGTGCCAGCAGGGCTACAGGGGGTAACTATGGCTACACCTTC. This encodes CASRATGGNYGYTF.

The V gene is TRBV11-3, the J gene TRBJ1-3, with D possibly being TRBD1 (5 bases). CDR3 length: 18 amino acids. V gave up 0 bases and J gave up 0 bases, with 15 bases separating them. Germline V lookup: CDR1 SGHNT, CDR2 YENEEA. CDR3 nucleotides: TGTGCCAGCAGCTTAGAGTGGCAAGGGGCCCGCTCTGGAAACACCATATATTTT. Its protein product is CASSLEWQGARSGNTIYF.

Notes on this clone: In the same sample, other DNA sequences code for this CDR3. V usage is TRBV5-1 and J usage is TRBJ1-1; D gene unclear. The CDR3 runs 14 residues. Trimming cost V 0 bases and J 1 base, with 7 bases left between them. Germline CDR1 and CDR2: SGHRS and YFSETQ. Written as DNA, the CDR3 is TGCGCCAGCAGCTTGGCGGGAGGGAACACTGAAGCTTTCTTT. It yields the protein CASSLAGGNTEAFF.

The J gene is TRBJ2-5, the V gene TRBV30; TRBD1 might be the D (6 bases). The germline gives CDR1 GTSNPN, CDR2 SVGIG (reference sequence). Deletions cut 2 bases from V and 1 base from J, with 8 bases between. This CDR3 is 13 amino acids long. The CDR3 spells CAWSTGSQETQYF. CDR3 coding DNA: TGTGCCTGGAGTACAGGGAGCCAAGAGACCCAGTACTTC.

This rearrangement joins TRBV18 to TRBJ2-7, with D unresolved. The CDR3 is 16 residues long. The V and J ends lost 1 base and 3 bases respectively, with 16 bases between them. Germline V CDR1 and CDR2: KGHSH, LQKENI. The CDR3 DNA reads TGTGCCAGCTCACCACAAACTCCCTCCCCGGGCTACGAGCAGTACTTC. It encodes CASSPQTPSPGYEQYF.

Here the CDR3 reads CASSHASSGANVLTF. DNA of the CDR3: TGTGCCAGCAGCCACGCGAGTTCTGGGGCCAACGTCCTGACTTTC. The gene calls are TRBV4-2 and TRBJ2-6, with no clear D. The germline V gene has CDR1 LGHNA and CDR2 YNFKEQ. The CDR3 loop spans 15 amino acids. V lost 3 bases and J 1 base, leaving 7 bases between the germline ends.

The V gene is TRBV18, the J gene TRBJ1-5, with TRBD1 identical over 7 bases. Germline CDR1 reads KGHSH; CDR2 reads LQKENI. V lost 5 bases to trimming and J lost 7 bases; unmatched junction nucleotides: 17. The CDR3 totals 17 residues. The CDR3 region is CASSYYGGETGEQPQHF. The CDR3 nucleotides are TGTGCCAGCTCATATTATGGGGGAGAAACAGGGGAACAGCCCCAGCATTTT.

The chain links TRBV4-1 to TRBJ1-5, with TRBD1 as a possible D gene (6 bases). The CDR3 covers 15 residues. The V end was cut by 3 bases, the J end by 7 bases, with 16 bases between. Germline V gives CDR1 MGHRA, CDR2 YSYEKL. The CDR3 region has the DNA TGCGCCAGCAGCCAGGAAACCGGGACACACCAGCCCCAGCATTTT. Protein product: CASSQETGTHQPQHF.